What follows are 3 T cell receptor beta chains derived from one specimen sequenced in a study of T-cell reconstitution after alpha-beta-depleted transplantation in children. Preparation of the TCRbeta library used unique molecular identifiers. TCRdb recomputed calls from the PCR reads with MiXCR, one row per CDR3 protein. Of about 900,000 distinct CDR3 sequences in the sample, roughly 29% were seen once. The specimen was PBMCs, mostly from graft donor cells, collected 360 days after TCRalphabeta/CD19-depleted stem cell transplant. These TCRs come from a boy in the first two years of life who had a stem cell transplant for SCID, so the T cells may come from the graft donor.

This clonotype has only a few counts. This chain links TRBV6-5 with TRBJ2-1; D unclear. CDR1 and CDR2 from the germline V gene are MNHEY and SVGAGI. V gave up 8 bases and J gave up 8 bases, with 19 bases separating them. The CDR3 is made up of 14 amino acids. CDR3: CASRQGPPTDEQFF. DNA for the CDR3: TGTGCCAGCCGCCAAGGGCCCCCAACCGATGAGCAGTTCTTC.

This chain connects TRBV5-1 to TRBJ2-5; tentatively, D is TRBD1 or TRBD2 (5 bases each). The V gene lost 4 bases and the J gene lost 5 bases, with 15 bases spanning the gap. CDR1 and CDR2 from the germline V gene are SGHRS and YFSETQ. The CDR3 has 14 residues. The CDR3 loop reads CASSPEAGWETQYF. The CDR3 region has the DNA TGCGCCAGCAGCCCGGAGGCAGGGTGGGAGACCCAGTACTTC.

This clonotype was detected a few times. The chain links TRBV11-2 to TRBJ2-1; a weak D match, TRBD2 (6 bases). CDR1 SGHAT and CDR2 FQNNGV come from the germline V gene. V was cut by 5 bases and J by 9 bases, with 23 bases left in between. The CDR3 is made up of 16 amino acids. Here the CDR3 DNA reads TGTGCCAGCAGCCTTCCCGGGGGTAAAGCGGCAGGTGAGCAGTTCTTC. The encoded protein is CASSLPGGKAAGEQFF.